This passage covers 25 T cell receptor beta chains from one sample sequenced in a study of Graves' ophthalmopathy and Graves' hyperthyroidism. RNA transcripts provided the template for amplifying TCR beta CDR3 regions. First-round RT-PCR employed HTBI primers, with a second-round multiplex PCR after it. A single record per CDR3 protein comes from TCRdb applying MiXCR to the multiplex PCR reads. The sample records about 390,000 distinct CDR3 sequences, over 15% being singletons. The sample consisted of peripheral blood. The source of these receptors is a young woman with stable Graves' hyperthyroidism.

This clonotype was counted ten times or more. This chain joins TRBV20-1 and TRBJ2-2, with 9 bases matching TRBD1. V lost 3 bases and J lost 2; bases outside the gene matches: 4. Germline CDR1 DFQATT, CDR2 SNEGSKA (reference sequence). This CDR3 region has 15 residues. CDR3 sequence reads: CSARRTGDNTGELFF. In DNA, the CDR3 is TGCAGTGCTAGGAGGACAGGGGACAACACCGGGGAGCTGTTTTTT.

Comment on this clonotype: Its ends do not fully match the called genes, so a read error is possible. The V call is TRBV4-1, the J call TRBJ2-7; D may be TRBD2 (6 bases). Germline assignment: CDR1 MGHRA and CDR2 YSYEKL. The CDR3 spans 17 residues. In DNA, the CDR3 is TGCGCCAGCAGCCAAAGATCCGTCCGGCGGGGCCTTTACGAGCAGTGCTTC. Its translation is CASSQRSVRRGLYEQCF.

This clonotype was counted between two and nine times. CDR3 protein: CASRPPTGRSTIQYF. For the CDR3, the DNA is TGTGCCAGCAGACCCCCGACAGGGAGGAGTACCATTCAGTACTTC. This sequence joins TRBV6-1 and TRBJ2-4; tentatively, D is TRBD1 (7 bases). V was trimmed by 6 bases and J by 9 bases, leaving 21 bases between them. The CDR3 covers 15 residues. Per the germline V gene, CDR1 is MNHNS and CDR2 is SASEGT.

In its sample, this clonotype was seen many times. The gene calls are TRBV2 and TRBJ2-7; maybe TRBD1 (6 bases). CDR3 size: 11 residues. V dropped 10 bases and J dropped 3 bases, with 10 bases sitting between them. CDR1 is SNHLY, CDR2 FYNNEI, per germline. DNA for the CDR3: TGTGCCACTGGCAGGGGCTACGAGCAGTACTTC. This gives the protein CATGRGYEQYF. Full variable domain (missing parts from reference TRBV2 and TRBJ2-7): EPEVTQTPSHQVTQMGQEVILRCVPISNHLYFYWYRQILGQKVEFLVSFYNNEISEKSEIFDDQFSVERPDGSNFTLKIRSTKLEDSAMYFCATGRGYEQYFGPGTRLTVT.

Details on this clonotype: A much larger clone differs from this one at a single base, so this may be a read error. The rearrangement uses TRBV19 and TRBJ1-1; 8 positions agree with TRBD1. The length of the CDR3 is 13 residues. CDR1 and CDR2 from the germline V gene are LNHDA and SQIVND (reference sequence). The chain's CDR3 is CASSSGGRTGAFF. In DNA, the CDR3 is TGTGCCAGTAGTTCAGGGGGCCGAACTGGAGCTTTCTTT.

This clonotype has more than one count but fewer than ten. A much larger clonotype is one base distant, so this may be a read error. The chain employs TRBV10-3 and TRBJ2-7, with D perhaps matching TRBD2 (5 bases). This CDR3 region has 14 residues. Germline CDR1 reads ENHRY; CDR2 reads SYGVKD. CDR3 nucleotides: TGTGCCATCAGTGAGCGTGGAGGCTCCTACGGGCAGTACTTC. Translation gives CAISERGGSYGQYF.

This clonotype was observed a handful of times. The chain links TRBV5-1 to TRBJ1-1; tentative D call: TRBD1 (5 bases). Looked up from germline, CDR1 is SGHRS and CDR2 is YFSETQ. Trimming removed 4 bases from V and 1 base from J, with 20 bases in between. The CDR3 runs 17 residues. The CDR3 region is CASSLFGFSRANTEAFF. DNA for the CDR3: TGCGCCAGCAGCCTCTTTGGGTTTTCCAGGGCGAACACTGAAGCTTTCTTT.

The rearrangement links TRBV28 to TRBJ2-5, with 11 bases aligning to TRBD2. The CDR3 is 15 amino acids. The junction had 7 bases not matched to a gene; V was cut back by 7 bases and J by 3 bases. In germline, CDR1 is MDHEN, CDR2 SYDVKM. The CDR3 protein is CASTSGLAVEETQYF. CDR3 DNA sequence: TGTGCCAGCACCTCGGGACTAGCGGTCGAAGAGACCCAGTACTTC.

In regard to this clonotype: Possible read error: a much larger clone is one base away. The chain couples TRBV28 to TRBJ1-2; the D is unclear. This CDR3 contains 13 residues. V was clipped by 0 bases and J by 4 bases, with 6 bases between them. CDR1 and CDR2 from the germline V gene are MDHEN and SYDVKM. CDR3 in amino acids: CASSLWASYGYTF. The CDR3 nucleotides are TGTGCCAGCAGTTTATGGGCCAGCTATGGCTACACCTTC.

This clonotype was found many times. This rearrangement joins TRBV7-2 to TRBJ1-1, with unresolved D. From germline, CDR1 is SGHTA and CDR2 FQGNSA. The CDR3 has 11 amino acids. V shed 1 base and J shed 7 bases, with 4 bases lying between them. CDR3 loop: CASSLVVEAFF. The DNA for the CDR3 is TGTGCCAGCAGCTTAGTGGTTGAAGCTTTCTTT.

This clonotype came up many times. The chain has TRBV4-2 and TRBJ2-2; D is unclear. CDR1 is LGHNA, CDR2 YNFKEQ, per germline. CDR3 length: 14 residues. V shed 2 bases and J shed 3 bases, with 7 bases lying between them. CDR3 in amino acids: CASSQPRHTGELFF. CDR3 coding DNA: TGTGCCAGCAGCCAACCACGACACACCGGGGAGCTGTTTTTT.

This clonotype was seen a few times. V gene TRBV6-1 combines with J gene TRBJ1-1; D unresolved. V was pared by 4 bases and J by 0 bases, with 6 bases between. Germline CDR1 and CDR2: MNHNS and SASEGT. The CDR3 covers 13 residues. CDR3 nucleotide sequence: TGTGCCAGCAGTGTTTTGGTGAACACTGAAGCTTTCTTT. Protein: CASSVLVNTEAFF.

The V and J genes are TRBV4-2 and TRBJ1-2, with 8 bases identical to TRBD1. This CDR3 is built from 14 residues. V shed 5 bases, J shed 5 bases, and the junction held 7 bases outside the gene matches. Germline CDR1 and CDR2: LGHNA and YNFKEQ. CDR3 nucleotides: TGTGCCAGCAGCGCCAGGGGGCGAGATTATGGCTACACCTTC. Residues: CASSARGRDYGYTF.

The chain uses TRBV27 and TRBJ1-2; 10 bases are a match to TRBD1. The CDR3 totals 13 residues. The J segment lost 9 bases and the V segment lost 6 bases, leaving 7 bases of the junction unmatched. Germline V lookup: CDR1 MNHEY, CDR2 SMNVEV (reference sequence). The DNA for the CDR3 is TGTGCCAGCAGAGAAGCGGGACAGGGGAGCTACACCTTC. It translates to CASREAGQGSYTF.

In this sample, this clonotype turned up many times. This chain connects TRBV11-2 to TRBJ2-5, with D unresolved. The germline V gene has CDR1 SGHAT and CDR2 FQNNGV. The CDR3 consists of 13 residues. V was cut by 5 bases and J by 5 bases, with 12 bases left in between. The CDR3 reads CASSLSTRETQYF. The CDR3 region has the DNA TGTGCCAGCAGCCTGTCAACCCGGGAGACCCAGTACTTC.

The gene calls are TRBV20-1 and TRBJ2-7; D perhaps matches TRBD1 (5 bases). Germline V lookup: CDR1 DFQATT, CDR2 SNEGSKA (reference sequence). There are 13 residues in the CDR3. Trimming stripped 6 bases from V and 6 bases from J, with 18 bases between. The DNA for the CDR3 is TGCAGTGCACACGAAGTTTCTAGGGGCGAGCAGTACTTC. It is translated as CSAHEVSRGEQYF.

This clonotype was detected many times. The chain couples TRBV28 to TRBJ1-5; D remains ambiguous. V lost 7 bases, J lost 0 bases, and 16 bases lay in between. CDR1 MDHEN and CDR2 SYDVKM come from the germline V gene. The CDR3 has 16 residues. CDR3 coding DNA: TGTGCCAGCACCGGAGCATGGGAGTTTAGCAATCAGCCCCAGCATTTT. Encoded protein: CASTGAWEFSNQPQHF.

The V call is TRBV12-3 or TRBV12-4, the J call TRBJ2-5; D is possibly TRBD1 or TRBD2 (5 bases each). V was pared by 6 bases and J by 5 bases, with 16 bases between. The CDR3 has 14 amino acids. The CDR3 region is CASRYTGAWETQYF. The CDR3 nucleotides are TGTGCCAGCAGATATACCGGGGCTTGGGAGACCCAGTACTTC.

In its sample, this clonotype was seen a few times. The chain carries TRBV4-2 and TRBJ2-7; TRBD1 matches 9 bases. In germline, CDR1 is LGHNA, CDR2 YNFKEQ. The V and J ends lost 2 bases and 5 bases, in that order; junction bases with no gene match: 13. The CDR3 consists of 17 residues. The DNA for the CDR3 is TGTGCCAGCAGCCAACCTTGGGGGAGACAGGGGGGAGACGAGCAGTACTTC. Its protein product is CASSQPWGRQGGDEQYF.

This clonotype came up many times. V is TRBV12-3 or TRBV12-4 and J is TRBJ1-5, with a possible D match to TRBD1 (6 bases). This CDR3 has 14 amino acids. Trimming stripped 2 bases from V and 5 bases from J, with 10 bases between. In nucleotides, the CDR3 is TGTGCCAGCAGTTTATCTACAGGGTATCAGCCCCAGCATTTT. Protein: CASSLSTGYQPQHF.

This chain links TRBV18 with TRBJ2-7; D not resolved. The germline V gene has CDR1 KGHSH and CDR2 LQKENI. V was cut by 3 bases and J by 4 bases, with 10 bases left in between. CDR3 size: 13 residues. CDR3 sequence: CASSPRARYEQYF. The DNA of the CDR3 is TGTGCCAGCTCACCTCGGGCACGGTACGAGCAGTACTTC.

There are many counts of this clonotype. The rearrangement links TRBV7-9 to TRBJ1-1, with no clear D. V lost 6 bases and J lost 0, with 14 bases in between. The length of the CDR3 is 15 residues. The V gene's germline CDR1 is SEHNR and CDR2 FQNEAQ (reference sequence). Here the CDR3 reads CASSSPGSLNTEAFF. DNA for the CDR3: TGTGCCAGCAGTTCCCCGGGTTCCCTGAACACTGAAGCTTTCTTT. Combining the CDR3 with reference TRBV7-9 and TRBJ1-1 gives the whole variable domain DTGVSQNPRHKITKRGQNVTFRCDPISEHNRLYWYRQTLGQGPEFLTYFQNEAQLEKSRLLSDRFSAERPKGSFSTLEIQRTEQGDSAMYLCASSSPGSLNTEAFFGQGTRLTVV.

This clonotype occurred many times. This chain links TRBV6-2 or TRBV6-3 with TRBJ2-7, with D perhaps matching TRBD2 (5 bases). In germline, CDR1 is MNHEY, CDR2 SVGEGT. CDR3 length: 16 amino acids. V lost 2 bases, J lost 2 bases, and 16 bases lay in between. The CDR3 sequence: CASSYPWTPRPYEQYF. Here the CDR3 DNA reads TGTGCCAGCAGTTACCCCTGGACTCCCCGGCCCTACGAGCAGTACTTC.

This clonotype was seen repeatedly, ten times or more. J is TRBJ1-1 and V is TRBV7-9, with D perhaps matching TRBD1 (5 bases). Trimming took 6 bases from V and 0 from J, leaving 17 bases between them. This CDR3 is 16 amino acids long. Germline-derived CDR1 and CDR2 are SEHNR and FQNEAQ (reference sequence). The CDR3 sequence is CASRRSGTAMNTEAFF. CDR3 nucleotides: TGTGCCAGCAGGCGTTCCGGGACGGCTATGAACACTGAAGCTTTCTTT.

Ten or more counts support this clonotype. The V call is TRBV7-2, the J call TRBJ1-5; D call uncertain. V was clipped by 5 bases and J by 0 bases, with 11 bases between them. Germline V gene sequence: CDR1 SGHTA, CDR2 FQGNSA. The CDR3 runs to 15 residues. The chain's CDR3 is CASSTVLYSNQPQHF. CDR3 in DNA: TGTGCCAGCAGCACGGTTTTATATAGCAATCAGCCCCAGCATTTT.